This T cell receptor beta chain was recorded in a study of T-cell memory formation after mild COVID-19. Study at large: TCR clusters showed largely donor specificity. Study outcomes and limitations: Researchers found some responding clones in pre-infection memory, a sign that cross-reactive memory joined. While clones contracting from day 15 to 85 were balanced between CD4 and CD8, later expanders leaned CD4+.

A 5'RACE reaction primed in the constant segment made cDNA libraries of TCR alpha and TCR beta, and these carried sample barcodes and UMIs. One entry per CDR3 protein, called by TCRdb with MiXCR from the 5' RACE reads. Of approximately 490,000 distinct CDR3 sequences listed, approximately 20% are singletons. This clonotype was observed a handful of times. Antigen unknown. The origin of this receptor is an adult woman who had mild COVID-19 (a few samples of this study predate the infection). Cell type and time point are not known. Specimen: PBMCs or a T cell subset sorted from them (not recorded which).

CDR3 sequence reads: CASSSETDQGGKDTQYF. The CDR3 nucleotides read TGTGCCAGCAGCTCGGAGACGGACCAGGGGGGTAAGGATACGCAGTATTTT. The chain combines TRBV7-9 with TRBJ2-3; tentatively, D is TRBD1 (7 bases). Trimming left V 4 bases short and J 6 bases short, with 23 bases between. Germline loops: CDR1 SEHNR, CDR2 FQNEAQ (reference sequence). The CDR3 has 17 residues. Full variable domain (remainder filled in from reference TRBV7-9 and TRBJ2-3): DTGVSQNPRHKITKRGQNVTFRCDPISEHNRLYWYRQTLGQGPEFLTYFQNEAQLEKSRLLSDRFSAERPKGSFSTLEIQRTEQGDSAMYLCASSSETDQGGKDTQYFGPGTRLTVL.